This is a list of T cell receptor beta chains from one sample in a study of response to subunit inactivated influenza vaccine. TCRdb redid the calling of the RT-PCR reads with MiXCR, one entry per CDR3 protein. The sample lists under 200,000 distinct CDR3 sequences, around 11% occurring once. The sequencing used CD8+ T cells sorted from PBMCs, collected around 25 months after vaccination. All receptors come from a man in his fifties or sixties who received an inactivated influenza vaccine. Both conserved end residues are part of each CDR3. A D gene is named only where the DNA matches it firmly. Part of the rows lack a size; the others show once, few, many or a class for expanded clones.

D: TRBD1
J: TRBJ2-2
V: TRBV6-2/TRBV6-3
size: few
DNA: TGTGCCAGCGGAGGGGGGACAGGGTATACCGGGGAGCTGTTTTTT
CDR3: CASGGGTGYTGELFF

D: NA
J: TRBJ1-5
V: TRBV3-1
size: NA
DNA: TGTGCCAGCAGCCAAGATATCCGACAGCCCCAGCATTTT
CDR3: CASSQDIRQPQHF

D: NA
J: TRBJ2-7
V: TRBV5-6
size: few
DNA: TGTGCCAGCAGCTTTTCACTAGAGAGCTACGAGCAGTACTTC
CDR3: CASSFSLESYEQYF

D: TRBD1
J: TRBJ2-1
V: TRBV15
size: NA
DNA: TGTGCCACCAGCAAGGACAGGGGGCCCGCCAATGAGCAGTTCTTC
CDR3: CATSKDRGPANEQFF

D: NA
J: TRBJ2-3
V: TRBV11-2
size: NA
DNA: TGTGCCAGCAGCTTAGATTGGGGGGGCGAGGCAGATACGCAGTATTTT
CDR3: CASSLDWGGEADTQYF

D: NA
J: TRBJ2-3
V: TRBV5-6
size: many
DNA: TGTGCCAGCAGCCCCGGGGTAGGGAGCACAGATACGCAGTATTTT
CDR3: CASSPGVGSTDTQYF

D: NA
J: TRBJ2-7
V: TRBV30
size: NA
DNA: TGTGCCTGGAGTCTCGACAGGATCTCCTACGAGCAGTACTTC
CDR3: CAWSLDRISYEQYF

D: NA
J: TRBJ2-5
V: TRBV7-2
size: NA
DNA: TGTGCCAGCAGCCATATAGGGACACTTCAAGAGACCCAGTACTTC
CDR3: CASSHIGTLQETQYF

D: NA
J: TRBJ1-1
V: TRBV5-1
size: NA
DNA: TGCGCCAGCAGCTTGACCCTTGGGGGATACACTGAAGCTTTCTTT
CDR3: CASSLTLGGYTEAFF

D: NA
J: TRBJ2-1
V: TRBV7-8
size: few
DNA: TGTGCCAGCAGCTTAGGGGGATACCACAATGAGCAGTTCTTC
CDR3: CASSLGGYHNEQFF

D: NA
J: TRBJ2-1
V: TRBV28
size: few
DNA: TGTGCCAGCAGTAGGGTTTCTGACCTTTACAATGAGCAGTTCTTC
CDR3: CASSRVSDLYNEQFF